These 7 T cell receptor beta chains share one sample of origin, sequenced in a study of lymphopenia after photon versus proton radiotherapy. Repertoires were generated with immunoSEQ multiplex PCR, while TCRdb's copy carries only in-frame clones and drops some. The sample lists 75,000 or so clones, around 83% occurring once. The specimen comprised peripheral blood, sampled from a patient treated with proton-based radiotherapy. These receptor sequences come from a man aged 60 to 75 with pancreatic cancer.

The chain has TRBV27 and TRBJ2-7; D not certain. V was cut by 3 bases and J by 2 bases, with 11 bases left in between. The CDR3 consists of 14 residues. In germline, CDR1 is MNHEY, CDR2 SMNVEV (reference sequence). CDR3 nucleotide sequence: TGTGCCAGCAGTTTTAAAACGGAAACCTACGAGCAGTACTTC. It codes for CASSFKTETYEQYF.

The rearrangement links TRBV30 to TRBJ2-5, with 7 bases fitting TRBD1. This CDR3 region has 15 residues. Germline CDR1 reads GTSNPN; CDR2 reads SVGIG (reference sequence). Trimming removed 1 base from V and 5 bases from J; junction bases left unmatched: 10. CDR3 protein: CAWSEGTARLETQYF. The DNA for the CDR3 is TGTGCCTGGAGTGAAGGGACAGCTCGTTTGGAGACCCAGTACTTC.

There are a few counts of this clone. The genes are TRBV29-1 and TRBJ2-3; D might be TRBD1 or TRBD2, each matching 6 bases. V was cut by 7 bases and J by 2 bases, with 25 bases left in between. The CDR3 is 17 residues long. CDR1 is SQVTM, CDR2 ANQGSEA, per germline. Here the CDR3 reads CSAQYEGGDMNTDTQYF. DNA for the CDR3: TGCAGCGCCCAATATGAGGGGGGCGATATGAACACAGATACGCAGTATTTT.

As regards this clone: Other DNA sequences in this sample translate to the same CDR3. The chain combines TRBV4-1 with TRBJ2-3; 8 bases line up with TRBD2. The CDR3 loop spans 17 amino acids. The junction had 7 bases not matched to a gene; V was cut back by 0 bases and J by 2 bases. CDR1 is MGHRA, CDR2 YSYEKL, per germline. The CDR3 region is CASSQDRTGGVTDTQYF. CDR3 bases: TGCGCCAGCAGCCAAGATCGGACGGGAGGGGTCACAGATACGCAGTATTTT.

The rearrangement links TRBV5-1 to TRBJ2-7, with D tentatively TRBD1 or TRBD2 (5 bases each). Germline V gene data show CDR1 as SGHRS and CDR2 as YFSETQ. With 4 bases removed from V and 5 bases from J, the gap between germline ends came to 19 bases. This CDR3 contains 15 residues. The CDR3 nucleotides are TGCGCCAGCAGCCCGATCCCCGGCAGGGACCACGAGCAGTACTTC. Translated, it gives CASSPIPGRDHEQYF.

V is TRBV19 and J is TRBJ2-2; possible D gene TRBD2, 6 bases. Germline V lookup: CDR1 LNHDA, CDR2 SQIVND (reference sequence). With 10 bases removed from V and 4 bases from J, the gap between germline ends came to 16 bases. There are 14 residues in the CDR3. In nucleotides, the CDR3 is TGTGCCACTTCGGGAGAATTCCGCACCGGGGAGCTGTTTTTT. Translating it yields CATSGEFRTGELFF.

In nucleotides, the CDR3 is TGTGCCAGCAGCCCTCCCGGACAGGGGTACACTGAAGCTTTCTTT. Its translation is CASSPPGQGYTEAFF. The chain has TRBV5-4 and TRBJ1-1; TRBD1 agrees at 9 bases. The V gene end was trimmed by 4 bases and the J gene end by 3 bases; junction bases not matched to a gene: 7. The CDR3 runs to 15 residues. Germline assignment: CDR1 SGHNT and CDR2 YYREEE (reference sequence). The entire variable domain, with the rest obtained from reference TRBV5-4 and TRBJ1-1, is as follows: ETGVTQSPTHLIKTRGQQVTLRCSSQSGHNTVSWYQQALGQGPQFIFQYYREEENGRGNFPPRFSGLQFPNYSSELNVNALELDDSALYLCASSPPGQGYTEAFFGQGTRLTVV.